This T cell receptor beta chain came from a study of blood T cell repertoires in COVID-19. At the level of the study: The study drew acute and convalescent COVID-19 samples from the United States, Italy and Spain.

The ends were cut back, 7 bases at V and 1 base at J, with 16 bases in the middle. This CDR3 is 15 amino acids long. Germline values: CDR1 SGDLS, CDR2 YYNGEE. Seattle patient enrollment occurred during active infection, with longitudinal follow-up thereafter. Original processing methods: Estimates of nucleated cell counts were drawn from the amplification of reference gene primers. Profiled with immunoSEQ multiplex PCR; TCRdb holds only in-frame clones, not every one. V and J calls and clone size are those listed in that table; D and trimming were worked out from the DNA. Of some 150,000 clones listed, 70% to 90% are singletons.

This chain uses TRBV9 with TRBJ2-3, with D maybe TRBD1 (5 bases). The specimen sequenced was peripheral blood. The TCR comes from a woman in her sixties or seventies with COVID-19, enrolled during active disease. DNA of the CDR3: TGTGCCAGCGGCCAAGGGGCTTTTGGCACAGATACGCAGTATTTT. Its translation: CASGQGAFGTDTQYF.